The rows below give T cell receptor beta chains drawn from one sample of a study of CD8+ T cells in alopecia areata. Repertoires were generated with immunoSEQ multiplex PCR, while TCRdb's copy carries only in-frame clones and drops some. This table has 100,000 to 130,000 clones, 58% appearing once. Sequencing input: NKG2D-low CD8+ T cells sorted from blood. These TCRs come from a human donor with alopecia areata. Each CDR3 is given with its conserved first and last residue. The D gene is left open where the match is weak. Clone size appears in some rows only: once, few, many, or a class for an expanded clone.

d_call	v_call	j_call	clone_size	cdr3_aa	cdr3_nt
NA	TRBV5-1	TRBJ2-7	NA	CASSFSPSATYEQYF	TGCGCCAGCAGCTTCTCCCCTAGCGCCACCTACGAGCAGTACTTC
TRBD2	TRBV28	TRBJ2-2	NA	CASYQRGGVTGELFF	TGTGCCAGCTACCAACGGGGAGGGGTCACCGGGGAGCTGTTTTTT
NA	TRBV27	TRBJ1-1	once	CASSLSGVRGEAFF	TGTGCCAGCAGTTTATCGGGCGTCAGGGGAGAAGCTTTCTTT
NA	TRBV20-1	TRBJ2-1	NA	CSASSEQFF	TGCAGTGCTAGTAGCGAGCAGTTCTTC
NA	TRBV5-1	TRBJ2-1	NA	CASSLEQGPYLNIF	TGCGCCAGCAGCTTGGAACAGGGACCTTACCTCAACATCTTC
NA	TRBV5-1	TRBJ2-7	once	CASSLTADGSYEQYF	TGCGCCAGCAGCTTGACCGCGGACGGGTCCTACGAGCAGTACTTC
NA	TRBV28	TRBJ1-1	few	CASGWGTTNTEAFF	TGTGCCAGCGGCTGGGGCACCACGAACACTGAAGCTTTCTTT
NA	TRBV9	TRBJ2-2	NA	CASSGSSRELFF	TGTGCCAGCAGCGGAAGTTCACGGGAGCTGTTTTTT
TRBD1	TRBV11-2	TRBJ2-7	NA	CASSLDRTGEQYF	TGTGCCAGCAGCTTAGACCGGACAGGCGAGCAGTACTTC
NA	TRBV6-5	TRBJ2-7	NA	CASSYSISDEQYF	TGTGCCAGCAGTTACTCTATAAGCGACGAGCAGTACTTC
NA	TRBV9	TRBJ1-3	NA	CASSPGKSSGNTIYF	TGTGCCAGCAGCCCGGGCAAATCCTCTGGAAACACCATATATTTT
NA	TRBV6-1	TRBJ2-7	NA	CASSRTHGKEQYF	TGTGCCAGCAGCCGGACGCACGGCAAAGAGCAGTACTTC
NA	TRBV6-5	TRBJ2-5	once	CASRQQAIEGETQYF	TGTGCCAGCAGACAACAGGCGATTGAGGGGGAGACCCAGTACTTC